What follows are 32 T cell receptor beta chains derived from one specimen sequenced in a study of cytomegalovirus exposure and HLA in healthy donors. Clones were sequenced by immunoSEQ multiplex PCR, and TCRdb holds only the in-frame ones, with some missing. The sample contains about 73,000 clones, 94% of which appear only once. Sequenced input: PBMCs. The receptor set was obtained from a woman aged 18-30 years in good health and CMV-seronegative.

V gene TRBV12-5 combines with J gene TRBJ2-1; D is unresolved. V was clipped by 0 bases and J by 8 bases, with 5 bases between them. Germline V lookup: CDR1 LGHNT, CDR2 FRNRAP. This CDR3 spans 12 amino acids. CDR3 loop: CASGLVRDEQFF. In nucleotides, the CDR3 is TGTGCTAGTGGTTTGGTGAGAGATGAGCAGTTCTTC.

The V call is TRBV9, the J call TRBJ2-3, with 7 bases that match TRBD1. This CDR3 region has 15 residues. J was trimmed by 0 bases and V by 3 bases; bases with no gene match: 4. Germline V CDR1 and CDR2: SGDLS, YYNGEE. CDR3 in amino acids: CASSDEGASTDTQYF. The DNA of the CDR3 is TGTGCCAGCAGCGATGAGGGGGCGAGCACAGATACGCAGTATTTT.

CDR3 region: CASSVGGKTEAFF. DNA of the CDR3: TGTGCCAGCAGCGTAGGGGGCAAGACTGAAGCTTTCTTT. This chain joins TRBV9 and TRBJ1-1; weak D call: TRBD1 (5 bases). The germline CDR1 and CDR2 sequences are SGDLS and YYNGEE. This CDR3 region has 13 residues. Trimming removed 0 bases from V and 5 bases from J, with 8 bases in between.

V is TRBV19 and J is TRBJ2-5; a weak D match, TRBD2 (6 bases). Trimming took off 5 bases at V and 5 bases at J, with 15 bases between the two ends. The CDR3 runs 14 residues. From germline, CDR1 is LNHDA and CDR2 SQIVND (reference sequence). The CDR3 is CASSGLGRSETQYF. DNA for the CDR3: TGTGCCAGTAGTGGTCTAGGGAGGAGTGAGACCCAGTACTTC. The full variable domain, in which reference TRBV19 and TRBJ2-5 provide the parts outside the CDR3, is DGGITQSPKYLFRKEGQNVTLSCEQNLNHDAMYWYRQDPGQGLRLIYYSQIVNDFQKGDIAEGYSVSREKKESFPLTVTSAQKNPTAFYLCASSGLGRSETQYFGPGTRLLVL.

This clone was picked up one time. V is TRBV4-3 and J is TRBJ1-5, with D possibly TRBD1 on 5 matching bases. Germline V gives CDR1 LGHNA, CDR2 YSLEER. Trimming removed 2 bases from V and 0 bases from J, with 8 bases in between. This CDR3 has 15 amino acids. CDR3 nucleotide sequence: TGCGCCAGCAGCCAACAGACAGATAGCAATCAGCCCCAGCATTTT. Protein product: CASSQQTDSNQPQHF.

This clone is a singleton in its sample. The V and J genes are TRBV2 and TRBJ1-1; D unclear. This CDR3 has 17 residues. CDR1 is SNHLY, CDR2 FYNNEI, per germline. V was clipped by 6 bases and J by 0 bases, with 20 bases between them. Here the CDR3 reads CASRLRTHGLMNTEAFF. In nucleotides, the CDR3 is TGTGCCAGCAGACTCCGGACTCATGGCCTCATGAACACTGAAGCTTTCTTT.

This CDR3 reads CASSLAGGSGETQYF. Here the CDR3 DNA reads TGTGCCAGCAGCTTGGCAGGGGGCTCGGGAGAGACCCAGTACTTC. This chain links TRBV5-4 with TRBJ2-5; TRBD1 matches at 8 bases. CDR3 size: 15 residues. The J segment lost 4 bases and the V segment lost 0 bases, leaving 5 bases of the junction unmatched. CDR1 is SGHNT, CDR2 YYREEE, per germline (reference sequence).

DNA of the CDR3: TGTGCCAGCAGTCACTTAGAGGCGGCTGAAGCTTTCTTT. It is translated as CASSHLEAAEAFF. V is TRBV6-1 and J is TRBJ1-1; D is unclear. In germline, CDR1 is MNHNS, CDR2 SASEGT. V lost 5 bases and J 6 bases, leaving 13 bases between the germline ends. The CDR3 loop spans 13 amino acids.

The chain uses TRBV5-6 and TRBJ2-7; 7 bases agree with TRBD2. This CDR3 contains 15 residues. Germline values: CDR1 SGHDT, CDR2 YYEEEE. Germline trimming cut 7 bases from V and 2 bases from J; bases unmatched to any gene: 12. The CDR3 sequence is CASGLGGGDAYEQYF. The CDR3 DNA is TGTGCCAGCGGTTTGGGGGGAGGGGACGCCTACGAGCAGTACTTC.

V usage is TRBV7-2 and J usage is TRBJ1-1, with D possibly TRBD1 on 5 matching bases. Trimming took off 6 bases at V and 0 bases at J, with 8 bases between the two ends. Germline lookup yields CDR1 SGHTA and CDR2 FQGNSA. The CDR3 is 13 residues long. The CDR3 spells CASRETVNTEAFF. CDR3 coding DNA: TGTGCCAGCAGGGAGACAGTGAACACTGAAGCTTTCTTT.

This chain joins TRBV6-5 and TRBJ1-2, with 8 bases that match TRBD1. V gave up 3 bases and J gave up 2 bases; unmatched junction bases: 5. This CDR3 region has 15 residues. From germline, CDR1 is MNHEY and CDR2 SVGAGI. CDR3 sequence (DNA): TGTGCCAGCAGTTATTCCTGGGACAGGAACTATGGCTACACCTTC. This translates into CASSYSWDRNYGYTF.

CDR3 region: CASGRTDTQYF. The CDR3 nucleotides are TGTGCCAGCGGCCGCACAGATACGCAGTATTTT. J is TRBJ2-3 and V is TRBV25-1; unclear D gene. Per the germline V gene, CDR1 is MGHDK and CDR2 is SYGVNS. V shed 8 bases and J shed 1 base, with 4 bases lying between them. The CDR3 extends over 11 amino acids.

The chain employs TRBV7-8 and TRBJ2-5; 12 positions match TRBD2. V shed 1 base, J shed 2 bases, and the junction held 2 bases outside the gene matches. CDR1 is SGHVS, CDR2 FQNEAQ, per germline. This CDR3 comprises 16 residues. The CDR3 bases are TGTGCCAGCAGCTTAGAACTAGCGGGGGGACAAGAGACCCAGTACTTC. The encoded protein is CASSLELAGGQETQYF.

This sequence joins TRBV18 and TRBJ2-5; perhaps TRBD2 as D (5 bases). V lost 3 bases and J lost 0, with 14 bases in between. Germline values: CDR1 KGHSH, CDR2 LQKENI. The CDR3 has 16 amino acids. CDR3 coding DNA: TGTGCCAGCTCACCGAACGAAGTGAGGGACCAAGAGACCCAGTACTTC. Translation gives CASSPNEVRDQETQYF.

CDR3 coding DNA: TGTGCCAGCAGCTCCGTCCGGGGGGCCCACACCGGGGAGCTGTTTTTT. Translating it yields CASSSVRGAHTGELFF. The V call is TRBV11-3, the J call TRBJ2-2, with D possibly matching TRBD2 (7 bases). CDR1 and CDR2 (germline): SGHNT, YENEEA. The CDR3 is 16 amino acids. Trimming shortened V by 4 bases and J by 3 bases, and 15 bases separated the two germline ends.

The V gene is TRBV4-2, the J gene TRBJ2-5; TRBD2 matches at 9 bases. The CDR3 has 15 amino acids. V shed 1 base and J 6 bases; nucleotides not matched to a gene: 6. Looked up from germline, CDR1 is LGHNA and CDR2 is YNFKEQ. This chain's CDR3 is CASSQGTSEVKTQYF. The CDR3 DNA reads TGTGCCAGCAGCCAAGGGACTAGCGAGGTAAAGACCCAGTACTTC.

The CDR3 spells CASSYAGFYEQYF. As DNA, the CDR3 is TGTGCCAGCAGTTACGCAGGATTCTACGAGCAGTACTTC. The gene calls are TRBV6-5 and TRBJ2-7; D remains unclear. Germline lookup yields CDR1 MNHEY and CDR2 SVGAGI. Deletions cut 2 bases from V and 3 bases from J, with 8 bases between. The CDR3 is 13 residues long.

This chain connects TRBV2 to TRBJ2-1; a possible D gene is TRBD1 (7 bases). V was pared by 6 bases and J by 5 bases, with 17 bases between. The germline gives CDR1 SNHLY, CDR2 FYNNEI. This CDR3 comprises 15 residues. The CDR3 reads CASRATRGDHNEQFF. In nucleotides, the CDR3 is TGTGCCAGCAGGGCCACCAGGGGGGATCACAATGAGCAGTTCTTC.

The V and J genes are TRBV27 and TRBJ2-5; 8 bases align to TRBD1. The CDR3 consists of 17 residues. Germline CDR1 and CDR2: MNHEY and SMNVEV (reference sequence). The trim removed 6 bases at V and 5 bases at J, leaving 17 bases unmatched. The CDR3 region has the DNA TGTGCCAGCAGCGTCCGTGGGGGACAGGCCCGCATCGAGACCCAGTACTTC. The encoded protein is CASSVRGGQARIETQYF.

This rearrangement joins TRBV5-5 to TRBJ2-5; 8 nucleotides agree with TRBD1. The germline gives CDR1 SGHKS, CDR2 YYEKEE (reference sequence). V shed 5 bases, J shed 5 bases, and the junction held 5 bases outside the gene matches. This CDR3 comprises 13 residues. The CDR3 nucleotides read TGTGCCAGCAGACACGGACAGGGTGAGACCCAGTACTTC. Its protein is CASRHGQGETQYF.

The chain carries TRBV28 and TRBJ2-3; possible D gene TRBD2, 5 bases. The V and J ends lost 7 bases and 5 bases respectively, with 13 bases between them. Germline V gene data show CDR1 as MDHEN and CDR2 as SYDVKM. The CDR3 totals 13 residues. CDR3 in DNA: TGTGCCAGCATGTTGAGGGCCAGAGATACGCAGTATTTT. As protein: CASMLRARDTQYF. The variable domain in full, with the rest retrieved from reference TRBV28 and TRBJ2-3, is DVKVTQSSRYLVKRTGEKVFLECVQDMDHENMFWYRQDPGLGLRLIYFSYDVKMKEKGDIPEGYSVSREKKERFSLILESASTNQTSMYLCASMLRARDTQYFGPGTRLTVL.

The rearrangement uses TRBV27 and TRBJ1-1, with 9 bases lining up with TRBD1. The V segment lost 8 bases and the J segment 4 bases; nucleotides outside the gene matches: 5. Germline V lookup: CDR1 MNHEY, CDR2 SMNVEV (reference sequence). This CDR3 has 13 amino acids. As DNA, the CDR3 is TGTGCCAGCGAGGGACAGGGAGGCACTGAAGCTTTCTTT. Translating gives CASEGQGGTEAFF.

The chain links TRBV6-1 to TRBJ2-7; D may be TRBD2 (5 bases). Trimming removed 7 bases from V and 2 bases from J, with 15 bases in between. Germline CDR1 and CDR2: MNHNS and SASEGT. The length of the CDR3 is 14 residues. The CDR3 reads CASTATILPYEQYF. The CDR3 nucleotides read TGTGCCAGCACTGCGACTATCCTCCCCTACGAGCAGTACTTC.

The J gene is TRBJ2-7, the V gene TRBV10-3; D is perhaps TRBD1 (5 bases). Trimming removed 8 bases at V and 6 bases at J, with 8 bases between. This CDR3 region has 10 residues. Germline values: CDR1 ENHRY, CDR2 SYGVKD. CDR3 loop: CAIGAREQYF. DNA of the CDR3: TGTGCCATCGGGGCCCGCGAGCAGTACTTC.

J is TRBJ2-1 and V is TRBV5-6; TRBD2 agrees at 12 bases. This CDR3 has 15 residues. The germline V gene encodes CDR1 SGHDT and CDR2 YYEEEE. J was trimmed by 10 bases and V by 0 bases; bases with no gene match: 5. In DNA form, the CDR3 reads TGTGCCAGCAGCTTGGGCACTAGCGGGGGGACAGAGCAGTTCTTC. Translated: CASSLGTSGGTEQFF.

The chain joins TRBV9 to TRBJ2-5; D is uncertain. The CDR3 sequence is 13 residues long. CDR1 SGDLS and CDR2 YYNGEE come from the germline V gene. The V gene lost 0 bases and the J gene lost 5 bases, with 8 bases spanning the gap. This chain's CDR3 is CASSVDSTETQYF. The CDR3, as DNA: TGTGCCAGCAGCGTAGATTCTACGGAGACCCAGTACTTC.

The chain is built from TRBV27 and TRBJ2-7, with D possibly being TRBD1 (6 bases). The CDR3 runs to 16 residues. Per the germline V gene, CDR1 is MNHEY and CDR2 is SMNVEV (reference sequence). Trimming removed 2 bases from V and 0 bases from J, with 14 bases in between. The CDR3 DNA follows: TGTGCCAGCAGTTTAACACCGACAGGTGACTCCTACGAGCAGTACTTC. Translating it yields CASSLTPTGDSYEQYF.

The CDR3 DNA sequence: TGTGCCAGCAGTGAAGCGCACACCTACGAGCAGTACTTC. Protein: CASSEAHTYEQYF. This rearrangement joins TRBV6-1 to TRBJ2-7; D is undetermined. V gave up 0 bases and J gave up 2 bases, with 5 bases separating them. Germline CDR1 MNHNS, CDR2 SASEGT. CDR3 length: 13 amino acids.

This rearrangement joins TRBV5-6 to TRBJ2-1; TRBD2 aligns across 9 bases. From germline, CDR1 is SGHDT and CDR2 YYEEEE. The V segment lost 9 bases and the J segment 4 bases; nucleotides outside the gene matches: 14. The length of the CDR3 is 16 residues. CDR3 sequence: CATKPRSGGSYNEQFF. CDR3 bases: TGTGCCACCAAACCCCGTAGCGGGGGATCATACAATGAGCAGTTCTTC.

The rearrangement uses TRBV19 and TRBJ1-2, with TRBD1 matching over 8 bases. There are 16 residues in the CDR3. The junction had 9 bases not matched to a gene; V was cut back by 5 bases and J by 1 base. Germline V gene lookup returns CDR1 LNHDA and CDR2 SQIVND (reference sequence). The CDR3 DNA sequence: TGTGCCAGTAGTGCCTCGCAGGGGGCAAGTAACTATGGCTACACCTTC. Protein product: CASSASQGASNYGYTF.

Only one count was recorded for this clone. This chain uses TRBV5-8 with TRBJ2-7; TRBD1 matches 11 bases. There are 15 residues in the CDR3. V lost 4 bases to trimming and J lost 3 bases; unmatched junction nucleotides: 6. CDR1 is SGHTS, CDR2 YDEGEE, per germline. CDR3 in amino acids: CASSRGQGVSYEQYF. In nucleotides, the CDR3 is TGTGCCAGCAGCCGGGGACAGGGGGTGAGCTACGAGCAGTACTTC.

The chain recombines TRBV4-1 with TRBJ1-2; a possible D gene is TRBD1 (5 bases). CDR1 MGHRA and CDR2 YSYEKL come from the germline V gene. With 1 base removed from V and 4 bases from J, the gap between germline ends came to 13 bases. The CDR3 loop spans 15 amino acids. The CDR3 loop reads CASSQVEQAVYGYTF. CDR3 in DNA: TGCGCCAGCAGCCAAGTGGAACAGGCGGTCTATGGCTACACCTTC.